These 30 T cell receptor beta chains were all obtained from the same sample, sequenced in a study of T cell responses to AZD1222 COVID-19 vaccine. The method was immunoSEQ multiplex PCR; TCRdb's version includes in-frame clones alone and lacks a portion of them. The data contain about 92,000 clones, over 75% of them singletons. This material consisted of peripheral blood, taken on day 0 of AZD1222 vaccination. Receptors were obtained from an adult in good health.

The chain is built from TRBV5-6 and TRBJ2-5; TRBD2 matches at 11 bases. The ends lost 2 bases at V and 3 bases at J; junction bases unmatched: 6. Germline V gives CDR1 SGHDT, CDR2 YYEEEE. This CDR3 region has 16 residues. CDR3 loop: CASSLELAGAEETQYF. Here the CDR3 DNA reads TGTGCCAGCAGCTTAGAACTAGCGGGGGCCGAAGAGACCCAGTACTTC.

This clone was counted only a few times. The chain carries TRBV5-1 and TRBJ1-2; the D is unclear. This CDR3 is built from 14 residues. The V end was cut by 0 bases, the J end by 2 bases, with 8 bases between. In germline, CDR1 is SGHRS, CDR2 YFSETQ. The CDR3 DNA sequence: TGCGCCAGCAGCTTGGAGTCGGTAAACTATGGCTACACCTTC. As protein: CASSLESVNYGYTF.

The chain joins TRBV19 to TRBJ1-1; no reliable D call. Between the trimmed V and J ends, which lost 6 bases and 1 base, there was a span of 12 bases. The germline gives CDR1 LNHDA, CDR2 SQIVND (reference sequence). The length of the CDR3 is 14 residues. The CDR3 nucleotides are TGTGCCAGTAGCGGGGAGAGAGGGAACACTGAAGCTTTCTTT. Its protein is CASSGERGNTEAFF. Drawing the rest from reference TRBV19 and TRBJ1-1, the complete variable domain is DGGITQSPKYLFRKEGQNVTLSCEQNLNHDAMYWYRQDPGQGLRLIYYSQIVNDFQKGDIAEGYSVSREKKESFPLTVTSAQKNPTAFYLCASSGERGNTEAFFGQGTRLTVV.

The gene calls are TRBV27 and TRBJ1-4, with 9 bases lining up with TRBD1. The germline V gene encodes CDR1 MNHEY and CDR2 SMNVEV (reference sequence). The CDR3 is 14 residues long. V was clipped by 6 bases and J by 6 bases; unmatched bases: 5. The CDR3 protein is CASSKRDRDEKLFF. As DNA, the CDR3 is TGTGCCAGCAGCAAACGGGACAGGGATGAAAAACTGTTTTTT.

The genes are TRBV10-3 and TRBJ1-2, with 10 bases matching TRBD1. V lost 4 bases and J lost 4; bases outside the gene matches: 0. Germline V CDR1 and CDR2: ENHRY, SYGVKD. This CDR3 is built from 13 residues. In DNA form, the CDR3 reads TGTGCCATCAGTGGGACAGGGGGCTATGGCTACACCTTC. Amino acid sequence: CAISGTGGYGYTF.

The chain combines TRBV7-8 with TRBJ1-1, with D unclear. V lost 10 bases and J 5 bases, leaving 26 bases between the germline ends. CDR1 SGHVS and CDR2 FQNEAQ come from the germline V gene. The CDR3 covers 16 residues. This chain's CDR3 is CATTLSPGVTSTEAFF. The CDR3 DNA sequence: TGTGCCACCACTCTCTCCCCCGGGGTGACTTCAACTGAAGCTTTCTTT.

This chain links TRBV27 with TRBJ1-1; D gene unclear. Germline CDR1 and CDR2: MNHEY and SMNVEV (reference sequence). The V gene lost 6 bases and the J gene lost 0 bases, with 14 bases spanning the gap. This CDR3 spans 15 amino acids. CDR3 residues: CASRRYEGLNTEAFF. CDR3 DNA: TGTGCCAGCAGGAGATACGAGGGCTTGAACACTGAAGCTTTCTTT.

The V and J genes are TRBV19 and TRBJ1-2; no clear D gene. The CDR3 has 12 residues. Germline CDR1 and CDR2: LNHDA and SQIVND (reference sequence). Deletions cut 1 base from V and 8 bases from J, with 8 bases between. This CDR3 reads CASSIGQIGYTF. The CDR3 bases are TGTGCCAGTAGTATAGGACAAATCGGCTACACCTTC.

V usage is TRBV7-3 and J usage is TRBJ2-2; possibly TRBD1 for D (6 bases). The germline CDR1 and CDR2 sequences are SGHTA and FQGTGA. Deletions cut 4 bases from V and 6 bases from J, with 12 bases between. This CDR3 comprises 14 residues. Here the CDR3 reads CASSSEGVPGELFF. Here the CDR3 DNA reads TGTGCCAGCAGCTCAGAGGGGGTACCCGGGGAGCTGTTTTTT.

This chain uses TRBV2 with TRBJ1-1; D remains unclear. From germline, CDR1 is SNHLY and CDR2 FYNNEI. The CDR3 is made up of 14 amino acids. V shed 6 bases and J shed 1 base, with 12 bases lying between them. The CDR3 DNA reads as TGTGCCAGCAGCCCAAGGTGGGGGAACACTGAAGCTTTCTTT. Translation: CASSPRWGNTEAFF.

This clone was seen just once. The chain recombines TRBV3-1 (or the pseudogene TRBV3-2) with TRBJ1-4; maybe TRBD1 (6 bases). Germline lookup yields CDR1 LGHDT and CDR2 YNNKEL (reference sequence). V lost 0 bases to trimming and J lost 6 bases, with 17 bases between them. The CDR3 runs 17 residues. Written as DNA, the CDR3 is TGTGCCAGCAGCCAAGAACTTATGGACAGACAGGATGAAAAACTGTTTTTT. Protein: CASSQELMDRQDEKLFF.

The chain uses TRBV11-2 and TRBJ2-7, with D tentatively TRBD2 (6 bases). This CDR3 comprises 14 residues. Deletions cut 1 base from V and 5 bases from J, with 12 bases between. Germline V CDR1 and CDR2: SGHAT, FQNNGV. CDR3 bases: TGTGCCAGCAGCTTAGTCGGCGGGGCTCACGAGCAGTACTTC. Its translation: CASSLVGGAHEQYF.

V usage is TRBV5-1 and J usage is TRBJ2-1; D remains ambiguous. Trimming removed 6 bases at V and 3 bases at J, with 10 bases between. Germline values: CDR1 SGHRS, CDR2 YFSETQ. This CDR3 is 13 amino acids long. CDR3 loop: CASTRGGYNEQFF. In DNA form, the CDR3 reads TGCGCCAGCACCCGCGGCGGCTACAATGAGCAGTTCTTC.

CDR3 DNA: TGCGCCAGCAGCTCGGGACGGATCCACACCGGGGAGCTGTTTTTT. Its translation is CASSSGRIHTGELFF. The chain employs TRBV5-1 and TRBJ2-2, with D possibly being TRBD1 or TRBD2 (5 bases each). This CDR3 spans 15 amino acids. CDR1 and CDR2 (germline): SGHRS, YFSETQ. Trimming took 3 bases from V and 3 from J, leaving 12 bases between them.

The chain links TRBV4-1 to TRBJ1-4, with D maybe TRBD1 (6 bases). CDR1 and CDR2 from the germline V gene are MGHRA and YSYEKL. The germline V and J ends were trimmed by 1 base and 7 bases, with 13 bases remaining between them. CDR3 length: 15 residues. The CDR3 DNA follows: TGCGCCAGCAGCCAAGCTGGAACAGGGTTTGAAAAACTGTTTTTT. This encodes CASSQAGTGFEKLFF.

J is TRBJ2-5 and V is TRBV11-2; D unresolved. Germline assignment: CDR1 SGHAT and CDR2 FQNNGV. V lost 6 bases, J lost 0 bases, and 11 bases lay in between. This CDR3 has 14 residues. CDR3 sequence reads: CASSPRSDQETQYF. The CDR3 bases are TGTGCCAGCAGTCCCAGGAGCGACCAAGAGACCCAGTACTTC. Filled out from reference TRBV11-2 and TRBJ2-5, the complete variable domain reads EAGVAQSPRYKIIEKRQSVAFWCNPISGHATLYWYQQILGQGPKLLIQFQNNGVVDDSQLPKDRFSAERLKGVDSTLKIQPAKLEDSAVYLCASSPRSDQETQYFGPGTRLLVL.

The CDR3, as DNA: TGTGCCAGCAGCTACAGGGGCGACGAGCAGTACTTC. Its protein is CASSYRGDEQYF. The rearrangement links TRBV7-9 to TRBJ2-7; TRBD1 matches at 7 bases. J was trimmed by 5 bases and V by 4 bases; bases with no gene match: 2. The germline CDR1 and CDR2 sequences are SEHNR and FQNEAQ (reference sequence). This CDR3 region has 12 residues.

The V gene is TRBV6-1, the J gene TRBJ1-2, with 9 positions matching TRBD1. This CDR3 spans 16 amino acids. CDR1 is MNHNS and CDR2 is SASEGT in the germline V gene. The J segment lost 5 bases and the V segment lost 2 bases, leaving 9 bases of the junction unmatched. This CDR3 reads CASSETRQGVIYGYTF. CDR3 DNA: TGTGCCAGCAGTGAAACGAGACAGGGGGTTATTTATGGCTACACCTTC.

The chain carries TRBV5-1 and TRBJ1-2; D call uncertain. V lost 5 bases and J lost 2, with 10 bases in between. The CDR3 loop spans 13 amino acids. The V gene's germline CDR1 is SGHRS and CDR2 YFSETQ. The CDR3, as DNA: TGCGCCAGCAGGCTGGGAGGGAACTATGGCTACACCTTC. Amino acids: CASRLGGNYGYTF.

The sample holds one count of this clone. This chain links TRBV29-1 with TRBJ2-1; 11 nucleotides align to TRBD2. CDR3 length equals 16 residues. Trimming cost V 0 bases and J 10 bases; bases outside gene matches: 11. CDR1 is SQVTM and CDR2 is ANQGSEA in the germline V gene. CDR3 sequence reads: CSVEDLLGLAEMEQFF. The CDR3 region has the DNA TGCAGCGTTGAAGATCTGTTGGGACTAGCGGAAATGGAGCAGTTCTTC.

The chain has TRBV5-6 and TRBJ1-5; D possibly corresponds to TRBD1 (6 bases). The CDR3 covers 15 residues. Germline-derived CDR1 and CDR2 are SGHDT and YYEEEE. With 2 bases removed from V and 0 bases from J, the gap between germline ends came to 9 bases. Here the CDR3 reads CASSLQGGSNQPQHF. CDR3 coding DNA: TGTGCCAGCAGCTTACAGGGTGGTAGCAATCAGCCCCAGCATTTT.

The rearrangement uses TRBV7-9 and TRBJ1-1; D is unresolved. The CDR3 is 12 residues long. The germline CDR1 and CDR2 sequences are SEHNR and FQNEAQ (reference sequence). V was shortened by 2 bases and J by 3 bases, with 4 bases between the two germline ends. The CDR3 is CASSLSDTEAFF. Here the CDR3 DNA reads TGTGCCAGCAGCTTAAGCGACACTGAAGCTTTCTTT.

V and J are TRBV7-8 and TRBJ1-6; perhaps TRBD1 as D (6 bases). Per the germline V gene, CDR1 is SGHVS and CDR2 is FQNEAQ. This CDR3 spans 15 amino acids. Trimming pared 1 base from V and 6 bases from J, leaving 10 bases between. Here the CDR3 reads CASSLDGQLNSPLHF. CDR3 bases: TGTGCCAGCAGCTTAGATGGACAGCTTAATTCACCCCTCCACTTT.

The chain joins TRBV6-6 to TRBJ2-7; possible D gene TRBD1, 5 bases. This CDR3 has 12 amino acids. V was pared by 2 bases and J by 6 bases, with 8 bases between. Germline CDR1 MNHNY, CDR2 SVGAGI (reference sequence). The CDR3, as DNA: TGTGCCAGCAGTTACCGGCAGGGCGAGCAGTACTTC. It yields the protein CASSYRQGEQYF.

CDR3 protein: CASSQSSRGATEAFF. As DNA, the CDR3 is TGTGCCAGCAGCCAATCGAGCAGGGGAGCGACTGAAGCTTTCTTT. V gene TRBV16 combines with J gene TRBJ1-1, with D possibly TRBD1 on 6 matching bases. Deletions cut 0 bases from V and 5 bases from J, with 13 bases between. CDR3 size: 15 residues. Germline loops: CDR1 KGHSY, CDR2 FQNENV.

The CDR3 nucleotides read TGTGCCAGCAGTTATGTTACAGGGGGCACTGAAGCTTTCTTT. This encodes CASSYVTGGTEAFF. The chain employs TRBV6-5 and TRBJ1-1; TRBD1 agrees at 8 bases. The CDR3 has 14 amino acids. Germline V CDR1 and CDR2: MNHEY, SVGAGI. Trimming at V came to 3 bases and at J to 4 bases, leaving 4 bases not matched to a gene.

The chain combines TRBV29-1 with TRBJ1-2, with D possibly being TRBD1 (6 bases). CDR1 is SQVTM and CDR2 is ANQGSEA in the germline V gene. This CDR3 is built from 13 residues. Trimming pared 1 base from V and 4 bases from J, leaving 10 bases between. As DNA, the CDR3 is TGCAGCGTTGAAGGACAGGTGGGCTATGGCTACACCTTC. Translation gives CSVEGQVGYGYTF.

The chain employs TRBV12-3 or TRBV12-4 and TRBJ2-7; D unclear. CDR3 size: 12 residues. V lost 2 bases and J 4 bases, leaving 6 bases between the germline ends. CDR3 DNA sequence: TGTGCCAGCAGTTTACGACGGTACGAGCAGTACTTC. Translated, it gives CASSLRRYEQYF.

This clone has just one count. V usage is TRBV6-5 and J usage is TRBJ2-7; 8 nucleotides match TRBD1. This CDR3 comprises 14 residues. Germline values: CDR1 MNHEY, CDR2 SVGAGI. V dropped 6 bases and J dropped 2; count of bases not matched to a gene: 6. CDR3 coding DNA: TGTGCCAGCAGGGGGACAGGCGCGACCTACGAGCAGTACTTC. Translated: CASRGTGATYEQYF.

The CDR3, as DNA: TGTGCCAGCAGCTTGACCGGGACAGGGACAGATACGCAGTATTTT. It specifies CASSLTGTGTDTQYF. The chain couples TRBV5-6 to TRBJ2-3, with TRBD1 matching over 9 bases. Per the germline V gene, CDR1 is SGHDT and CDR2 is YYEEEE. This CDR3 contains 15 residues. The V gene end was trimmed by 1 base and the J gene end by 3 bases; junction bases not matched to a gene: 3.